The clone carrying this TCR beta chain was found many times. Its antigen is as yet unknown. This beta chain is a stray read from a library made for alpha chains; its abundance is not meaningful. TCRdb re-derived calls from the 5' RACE reads in MiXCR, one entry per CDR3 protein. This repertoire shows over 6,500 distinct CDR3 sequences, 10% to 15% found once; its top ten account for 22%. The entry originates in a study of spatial heterogeneity in lung cancer. Notes on the study in general: Counts of expanded intratumoral alpha and beta TCRs tracked tumor mutation counts.

Noted time point: sample taken at primary tumor resection. The sequenced material consisted of unsorted whole RNA from tumor, nontumor lung or frozen PBMC. Trimming removed 6 bases from V and 0 bases from J, with 14 bases in between. The length of the CDR3 is 15 residues. The specimen comprised lung tumor tissue, sampled at surgery. This rearrangement joins TRBV12-3 or TRBV12-4 to TRBJ1-1, with no clear D. This receptor was taken from a male donor with early-stage non-small cell lung cancer. The CDR3 spells CASSQSYYMNTEAFF. CDR3 sequence (DNA): TGTGCCAGCAGCCAGTCCTACTACATGAACACTGAAGCTTTCTTT.